Below, 20 T cell receptor beta chains from the same sample are listed, as sequenced in a study of shared clonotypes between healthy human individuals. The repertoire was sequenced with immunoSEQ multiplex PCR; TCRdb's copy has only in-frame clones and lacks some. This table holds around 2.5 million clones, approximately 94% found once. Material: naive CD4+ T cells from PBMCs. Subset given: CD45RA+ positively selected. The receptors were sampled from a man between 18 and 35 years old in good health. Some clones in this sample may be carry-over from other donors' samples.

This chain connects TRBV5-8 to TRBJ1-1; D perhaps matches TRBD1 (5 bases). Germline lookup yields CDR1 SGHTS and CDR2 YDEGEE. Trimming took off 4 bases at V and 0 bases at J, with 10 bases between the two ends. The CDR3 extends over 14 amino acids. CDR3 in DNA: TGTGCCAGCAGCATAACAGGATTGAACACTGAAGCTTTCTTT. Protein product: CASSITGLNTEAFF. The variable domain in full, with the rest retrieved from reference TRBV5-8 and TRBJ1-1, is EAGVTQSPTHLIKTRGQQATLRCSPISGHTSVYWYQQALGLGLQFLLWYDEGEERNRGNFPPRFSGRQFPNYSSELNVNALELEDSALYLCASSITGLNTEAFFGQGTRLTVV.

This chain connects TRBV29-1 to TRBJ1-2; 7 bases agree with TRBD1. This CDR3 spans 14 amino acids. Trimming removed 7 bases from V and 2 bases from J; junction bases left unmatched: 10. Germline CDR1 SQVTM, CDR2 ANQGSEA. DNA of the CDR3: TGCAGCGCCGAGGGGAGGGGGCTCAACTATGGCTACACCTTC. The encoded protein is CSAEGRGLNYGYTF.

Here the CDR3 reads CASSPGSGGNQPQHF. The CDR3 DNA sequence: TGTGCCAGCAGTCCCGGCTCTGGGGGCAATCAGCCCCAGCATTTT. The rearrangement uses TRBV7-9 and TRBJ1-5; no reliable D call. Per the germline V gene, CDR1 is SEHNR and CDR2 is FQNEAQ (reference sequence). This CDR3 region has 15 residues. Trimming left V 6 bases short and J 2 bases short, with 14 bases between. Drawing the rest from reference TRBV7-9 and TRBJ1-5, the complete variable domain is DTGVSQNPRHKITKRGQNVTFRCDPISEHNRLYWYRQTLGQGPEFLTYFQNEAQLEKSRLLSDRFSAERPKGSFSTLEIQRTEQGDSAMYLCASSPGSGGNQPQHFGDGTRLSIL.

This rearrangement joins TRBV30 to TRBJ2-6; tentatively, D is TRBD1 (5 bases). Germline V lookup: CDR1 GTSNPN, CDR2 SVGIG (reference sequence). Trimming left V 2 bases short and J 8 bases short, with 13 bases between. This CDR3 is 14 amino acids long. The CDR3 nucleotides read TGTGCCTGGAGTCCGAAAGACAGTTCCAACGTCCTGACTTTC. Protein product: CAWSPKDSSNVLTF. Full variable domain (rest looked up from reference TRBV30 and TRBJ2-6): SQTIHQWPATLVQPVGSPLSLECTVEGTSNPNLYWYRQAAGRGLQLLFYSVGIGQISSEVPQNLSASRPQDRQFILSSKKLLLSDSGFYLCAWSPKDSSNVLTFGAGSRLTVL.

This chain uses TRBV7-2 with TRBJ2-3, with TRBD1 matching 8 bases. The CDR3 runs 14 residues. The trim removed 5 bases at V and 1 base at J, leaving 2 bases unmatched. The germline gives CDR1 SGHTA, CDR2 FQGNSA. CDR3 in amino acids: CASSKDRGTDTQYF. In DNA, the CDR3 is TGTGCCAGCAGCAAGGACAGGGGCACAGATACGCAGTATTTT.

The chain combines TRBV14 with TRBJ1-1, with 9 bases fitting TRBD1. Germline CDR1 SGHDN, CDR2 FVKESK. J gave up 4 bases and V 1 base, and 7 bases lay outside the gene matches. This CDR3 comprises 16 residues. CDR3: CASSQAYRGQGTEAFF. The CDR3 DNA reads as TGTGCCAGCAGCCAAGCATACAGGGGGCAGGGCACTGAAGCTTTCTTT.

The V and J genes are TRBV12-5 and TRBJ2-2, with D possibly being TRBD1 (6 bases). The length of the CDR3 is 13 residues. Germline V lookup: CDR1 LGHNT, CDR2 FRNRAP. V was shortened by 3 bases and J by 7 bases, with 9 bases between the two germline ends. The DNA of the CDR3 is TGTGCTAGTGGTTTTTCAGGGGTCGGGGAGCTGTTTTTT. The encoded protein is CASGFSGVGELFF.

V usage is TRBV9 and J usage is TRBJ2-5; possibly TRBD1 for D (5 bases). This CDR3 has 13 residues. Germline CDR1 reads SGDLS; CDR2 reads YYNGEE. Trimming removed 4 bases at V and 0 bases at J, with 7 bases between. As DNA, the CDR3 is TGTGCCAGCAGCCGACAGAACCAAGAGACCCAGTACTTC. Protein sequence: CASSRQNQETQYF.

The gene calls are TRBV5-4 and TRBJ2-3; D remains unclear. Trimming removed 4 bases from V and 5 bases from J, with 5 bases in between. The CDR3 loop spans 11 amino acids. Germline values: CDR1 SGHNT, CDR2 YYREEE (reference sequence). The CDR3 DNA reads as TGTGCCAGCAGCACGCGAGATACGCAGTATTTT. It encodes CASSTRDTQYF.

The V gene is TRBV2, the J gene TRBJ2-1; weak D call: TRBD1 (6 bases). V shed 6 bases and J shed 8 bases, with 20 bases lying between them. Germline assignment: CDR1 SNHLY and CDR2 FYNNEI. The CDR3 covers 15 residues. The CDR3 DNA sequence: TGTGCCAGCAGGGGGACACCCGGTCGGTGGGATGAGCAGTTCTTC. It yields the protein CASRGTPGRWDEQFF.

The J gene is TRBJ1-2, the V gene TRBV19; a weak D match, TRBD1 (5 bases). CDR3 length equals 14 residues. Germline loops: CDR1 LNHDA, CDR2 SQIVND (reference sequence). With 3 bases removed from V and 5 bases from J, the gap between germline ends came to 13 bases. The CDR3 DNA follows: TGTGCCAGTAGTATGCACGACAGCCAATATGGCTACACCTTC. This encodes CASSMHDSQYGYTF.

The V gene is TRBV28, the J gene TRBJ2-3; 7 positions agree with TRBD2. Germline V gene lookup returns CDR1 MDHEN and CDR2 SYDVKM. The CDR3 is made up of 17 amino acids. The ends lost 5 bases at V and 2 bases at J; junction bases unmatched: 13. CDR3 protein: CASSNTRDYPITDTQYF. CDR3 coding DNA: TGTGCCAGCAGTAATACCCGGGACTACCCTATCACAGATACGCAGTATTTT. The full variable domain, completed using reference TRBV28 and TRBJ2-3, is DVKVTQSSRYLVKRTGEKVFLECVQDMDHENMFWYRQDPGLGLRLIYFSYDVKMKEKGDIPEGYSVSREKKERFSLILESASTNQTSMYLCASSNTRDYPITDTQYFGPGTRLTVL.

J is TRBJ2-2 and V is TRBV11-3; D call uncertain. V dropped 5 bases and J dropped 6 bases, with 16 bases sitting between them. Germline loops: CDR1 SGHNT, CDR2 YENEEA. The CDR3 totals 15 residues. CDR3 residues: CASSPRAVGSGELFF. Written as DNA, the CDR3 is TGTGCCAGCAGCCCCCGGGCAGTGGGGTCCGGGGAGCTGTTTTTT.

The chain combines TRBV19 with TRBJ1-2; 7 nucleotides align to TRBD1. V was clipped by 9 bases and J by 6 bases; unmatched bases: 16. The germline gives CDR1 LNHDA, CDR2 SQIVND (reference sequence). The CDR3 has 15 residues. Here the CDR3 reads CASRGWGNGRNGYTF. The CDR3 nucleotides are TGTGCCAGCAGGGGGTGGGGTAACGGGAGAAATGGCTACACCTTC.

V is TRBV4-1 and J is TRBJ2-7; tentative D call: TRBD1 (5 bases). V was cut by 4 bases and J by 2 bases, with 15 bases left in between. The CDR3 covers 15 residues. The germline V gene encodes CDR1 MGHRA and CDR2 YSYEKL. The CDR3 DNA sequence: TGCGCCAGCAGCCGAGAGATGACAGCTCCCTACGAGCAGTACTTC. It specifies CASSREMTAPYEQYF.

Worth noting for this clone: This specimen includes other DNA sequences encoding the same CDR3. DNA for the CDR3: TGTGCCAGCAGCCGGACTAGCGGGCTCTACAATGAGCAGTTCTTC. It codes for CASSRTSGLYNEQFF. The chain is built from TRBV28 and TRBJ2-1, with TRBD2 identical over 11 bases. V shed 6 bases and J 3 bases; nucleotides not matched to a gene: 4. The V gene's germline CDR1 is MDHEN and CDR2 SYDVKM. The CDR3 extends over 15 amino acids.

The chain couples TRBV30 to TRBJ2-2, with 10 bases that match TRBD2. Per the germline V gene, CDR1 is GTSNPN and CDR2 is SVGIG (reference sequence). CDR3 size: 17 residues. Trimming took 0 bases from V and 4 from J; bases not matched to a gene: 8. Written as DNA, the CDR3 is TGTGCCTGGAGTGTACGTCTAGCGGGAGACGTCACCGGGGAGCTGTTTTTT. Encoded protein: CAWSVRLAGDVTGELFF.

The chain joins TRBV10-3 to TRBJ1-1; D is unresolved. With 3 bases removed from V and 10 bases from J, the gap between germline ends came to 12 bases. This CDR3 has 12 amino acids. Germline loops: CDR1 ENHRY, CDR2 SYGVKD. CDR3 sequence: CAISDPTQIAFF. CDR3 nucleotides: TGTGCCATCAGTGATCCGACCCAAATAGCTTTCTTT.

The genes are TRBV2 and TRBJ2-3; 14 nucleotides align to TRBD2. CDR1 and CDR2 (germline): SNHLY, FYNNEI. The V gene end was trimmed by 4 bases and the J gene end by 10 bases; junction bases not matched to a gene: 10. The CDR3 covers 16 residues. The CDR3 bases are TGTGCCAGCAGTGTGATAGGACTAGCGGGGGGACAGTCGCAGTATTTT. As protein: CASSVIGLAGGQSQYF.

The chain combines TRBV7-9 with TRBJ2-2; weak D call: TRBD1 (6 bases). The germline CDR1 and CDR2 sequences are SEHNR and FQNEAQ (reference sequence). Between the trimmed V and J ends, which lost 0 bases and 0 bases, there was a span of 11 bases. The CDR3 covers 17 residues. The CDR3 nucleotides are TGTGCCAGCAGCTTAGCTCTAGGGGGTTCGAACACCGGGGAGCTGTTTTTT. Amino acid sequence: CASSLALGGSNTGELFF.